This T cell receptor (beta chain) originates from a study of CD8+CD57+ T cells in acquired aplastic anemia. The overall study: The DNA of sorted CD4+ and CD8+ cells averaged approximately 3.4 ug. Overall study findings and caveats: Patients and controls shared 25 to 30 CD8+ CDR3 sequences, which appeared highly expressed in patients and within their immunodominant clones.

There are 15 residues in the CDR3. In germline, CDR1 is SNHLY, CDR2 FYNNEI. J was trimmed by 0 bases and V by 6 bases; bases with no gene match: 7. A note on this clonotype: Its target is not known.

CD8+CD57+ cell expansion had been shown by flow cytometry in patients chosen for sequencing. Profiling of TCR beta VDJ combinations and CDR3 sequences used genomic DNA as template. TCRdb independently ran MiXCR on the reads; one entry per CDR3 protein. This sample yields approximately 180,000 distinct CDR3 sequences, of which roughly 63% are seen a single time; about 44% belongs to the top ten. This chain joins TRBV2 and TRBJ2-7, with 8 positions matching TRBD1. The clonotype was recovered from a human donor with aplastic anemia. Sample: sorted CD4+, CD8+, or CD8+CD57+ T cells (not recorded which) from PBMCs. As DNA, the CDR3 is TGTGCCAGCAGCTCCCCAGGGGGCAGCTCCTACGAGCAGTACTTC. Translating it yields CASSSPGGSSYEQYF.